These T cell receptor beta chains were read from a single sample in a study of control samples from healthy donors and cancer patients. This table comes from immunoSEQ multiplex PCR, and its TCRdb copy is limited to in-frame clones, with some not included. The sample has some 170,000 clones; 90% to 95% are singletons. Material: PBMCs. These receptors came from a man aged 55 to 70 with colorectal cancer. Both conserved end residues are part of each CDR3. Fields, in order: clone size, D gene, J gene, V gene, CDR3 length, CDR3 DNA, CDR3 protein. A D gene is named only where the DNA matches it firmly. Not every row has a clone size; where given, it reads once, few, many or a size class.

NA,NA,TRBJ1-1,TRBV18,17,TGTGCCAGCTCACCACCGGCCGGGAGCCTAAAGAGCACTGAAGCTTTCTTT,CASSPPAGSLKSTEAFF
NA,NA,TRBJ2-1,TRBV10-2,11,TGCGCCAGCAGTACGGGCAATGAGCAGTTCTTC,CASSTGNEQFF
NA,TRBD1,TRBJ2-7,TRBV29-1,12,TGCGGACGCAGGGGGCTTTCCTACGAGCAGTACTTC,CGRRGLSYEQYF
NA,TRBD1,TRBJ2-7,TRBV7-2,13,TGTGCCAGCAGCTTAGTCTACGGGACAGAGGGGAATTTC,CASSLVYGTEGNF
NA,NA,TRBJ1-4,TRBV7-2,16,TGTGCCAGCAGCTTAAGCGGGGCGCGAGGGGATGAAAAACTGTTTTTT,CASSLSGARGDEKLFF
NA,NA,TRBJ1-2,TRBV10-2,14,TGCGCCAGCAGTGAGTGGGGGGGCGCAGGGGGCTACACCTTC,CASSEWGGAGGYTF
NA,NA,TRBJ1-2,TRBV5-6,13,TGTGCCAGCAGCTTGGCCTCGGGGGTCGGCTACACCTTC,CASSLASGVGYTF
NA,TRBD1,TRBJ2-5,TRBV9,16,TGTGCCAGCAGCGTACTCGAGGGACAGGGGCCGGAGACCCAGTACTTC,CASSVLEGQGPETQYF
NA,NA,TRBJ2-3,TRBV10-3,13,TGTGCCATCAGTGATCTTGGGTCAGATACGCAGTATTTT,CAISDLGSDTQYF
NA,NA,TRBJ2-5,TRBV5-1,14,TGCGCCAGCAGCTTGTTCAGGGGCGGAGAGACCCAGTACTTC,CASSLFRGGETQYF
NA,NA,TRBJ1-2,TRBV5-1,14,TGCGCCAGCAGAGTGATGGGGGCGGACTATGGCTACACCTTC,CASRVMGADYGYTF
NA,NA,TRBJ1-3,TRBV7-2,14,TGTGCCAGCAGCTTAGTCGGTTCTGGAAACACCATATATTTT,CASSLVGSGNTIYF
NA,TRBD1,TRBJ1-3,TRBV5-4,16,TGTGCCAGCAGCGACCTACAGGGGGCGTCTGGAAACACCATATATTTT,CASSDLQGASGNTIYF
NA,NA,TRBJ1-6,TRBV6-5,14,TGTGCCAGCAGTTACGACCCCGGTGGATCACCCCTCCACTTT,CASSYDPGGSPLHF
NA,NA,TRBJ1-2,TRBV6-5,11,TGTGCCAGCAGTCCTGGGCTGGGCTACACCTTC,CASSPGLGYTF
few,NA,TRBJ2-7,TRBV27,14,TGTGCCAGCAGTATAACGGGAATTCGGTACGAGCAGTACTTC,CASSITGIRYEQYF
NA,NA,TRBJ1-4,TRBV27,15,TGTGCCAGCAGTCCCTCCCCGGGCTCGGATGAAAAACTGTTTTTT,CASSPSPGSDEKLFF
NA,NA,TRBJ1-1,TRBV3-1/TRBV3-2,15,TGTGCCAGCACCTCAATCCCGACAGGTTCCACTGAAGCTTTCTTT,CASTSIPTGSTEAFF
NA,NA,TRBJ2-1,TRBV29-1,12,TGCAGCGTTGGGGTGGACTACAATGAGCAGTTCTTC,CSVGVDYNEQFF
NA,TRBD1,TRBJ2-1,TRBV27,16,TGTGCCAGCGCCCTCTTGGGACAGGGGGCGGTAAATGAGCAGTTCTTC,CASALLGQGAVNEQFF
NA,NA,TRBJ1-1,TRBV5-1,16,TGCGCCAGCAGCTTAGACGGGACGGGGCAGTGGACTGAAGCTTTCTTT,CASSLDGTGQWTEAFF
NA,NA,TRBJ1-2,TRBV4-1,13,TGCGCCAGCAGCCGGGTGGGCGACCCCGTAGACACCTTC,CASSRVGDPVDTF